The 22 T cell receptor beta chains below were found in one sample sequenced in a study of OX40 agonist ivuxolimab in advanced cancers. Sequencing used immunoSEQ multiplex PCR; TCRdb keeps in-frame clones, though not all of them. This repertoire shows about 63,000 clones, roughly nine tenths found once; its top ten account for 10% to 12%. The sequences come from CD4+ or CD8+ T cells sorted from blood, collected in a trial of the OX40 agonist ivuxolimab. The receptors were sampled from an adult with an advanced solid tumor such as melanoma, head and neck, liver or kidney cancer.

This chain joins TRBV7-9 and TRBJ1-5, with 7 bases that match TRBD1. CDR1 is SEHNR, CDR2 FQNEAQ, per germline (reference sequence). V lost 8 bases and J lost 2; bases outside the gene matches: 9. This CDR3 spans 15 amino acids. Here the CDR3 DNA reads TGTGCCAGCTCTCAACAGGGGTCCGGCAATCAGCCCCAGCATTTT. Translating gives CASSQQGSGNQPQHF.

This clone was detected once. V and J are TRBV19 and TRBJ1-2, with 9 bases identical to TRBD1. The CDR3 loop spans 15 amino acids. J was trimmed by 6 bases and V by 3 bases; bases with no gene match: 8. CDR1 and CDR2 from the germline V gene are LNHDA and SQIVND (reference sequence). This CDR3 is CASSITGTGLNGYTF. The CDR3 DNA follows: TGTGCCAGTAGTATCACCGGGACAGGGTTAAATGGCTACACCTTC.

V gene TRBV4-1 combines with J gene TRBJ2-5; D not resolved. Gene TRBJ2-7 matches the end of the DNA better, so the J call may be wrong. From germline, CDR1 is MGHRA and CDR2 YSYEKL. CDR3 length: 13 residues. In DNA, the CDR3 is TGCGCCAGCAGCCAAGCAGCTAGCTACGAGCAGTACTTC. Translating gives CASSQAASYEQYF.

The chain recombines TRBV5-1 with TRBJ1-1, with D possibly being TRBD1 (5 bases). This CDR3 is 15 amino acids long. Trimming left V 4 bases short and J 1 base short, with 14 bases between. Germline assignment: CDR1 SGHRS and CDR2 YFSETQ. The CDR3 reads CASSLQGLSNTEAFF. For the CDR3, the DNA is TGCGCCAGCAGCCTTCAGGGTCTATCGAACACTGAAGCTTTCTTT.

This clone was picked up one time. This chain joins TRBV7-3 and TRBJ2-6; no reliable D call. The V gene lost 5 bases and the J gene lost 0 bases, with 14 bases spanning the gap. Germline assignment: CDR1 SGHTA and CDR2 FQGTGA. The CDR3 consists of 17 residues. The CDR3 nucleotides are TGTGCCAGCAGCGAAGGCCTCGGGCGCTCTGGGGCCAACGTCCTGACTTTC. Its translation is CASSEGLGRSGANVLTF.

The gene calls are TRBV28 and TRBJ1-5; TRBD1 matches at 9 bases. This CDR3 spans 15 amino acids. J gave up 4 bases and V 6 bases, and 7 bases lay outside the gene matches. The germline V gene has CDR1 MDHEN and CDR2 SYDVKM. CDR3 sequence reads: CASSPGQGWNQPQHF. The CDR3 DNA sequence: TGTGCCAGCAGCCCTGGACAGGGGTGGAATCAGCCCCAGCATTTT.

This chain links TRBV18 with TRBJ2-7; TRBD1 agrees at 9 bases. The ends lost 4 bases at V and 2 bases at J; junction bases unmatched: 0. In germline, CDR1 is KGHSH, CDR2 LQKENI. The CDR3 length is 13 residues. The CDR3 DNA follows: TGTGCCAGCTCACGACAGGGGGCCTACGAGCAGTACTTC. Its translation is CASSRQGAYEQYF.

V is TRBV5-1 and J is TRBJ2-4; no firm D call. This CDR3 has 14 amino acids. Looked up from germline, CDR1 is SGHRS and CDR2 is YFSETQ. V was cut by 1 base and J by 0 bases, with 5 bases left in between. The CDR3 spells CASSLTVAKNIQYF. The CDR3 DNA reads as TGCGCCAGCAGCTTGACGGTAGCCAAAAACATTCAGTACTTC.

This chain connects TRBV5-8 to TRBJ1-5, with TRBD1 as a possible D gene (6 bases). Trimming took off 4 bases at V and 2 bases at J, with 16 bases between the two ends. CDR1 and CDR2 (germline): SGHTS, YDEGEE. The CDR3 spans 16 residues. In nucleotides, the CDR3 is TGTGCCAGCAGCCTCTTTGGGGGGCGAGGCAATCAGCCCCAGCATTTT. It translates to CASSLFGGRGNQPQHF.

The chain joins TRBV2 to TRBJ1-2; TRBD1 agrees at 7 bases. Germline trimming cut 5 bases from V and 8 bases from J; bases unmatched to any gene: 14. The CDR3 contains 15 residues. Germline V lookup: CDR1 SNHLY, CDR2 FYNNEI. CDR3 loop: CASSRELDRRGGYTF. The CDR3 DNA reads as TGTGCCAGCAGTCGAGAGTTGGACAGGAGGGGCGGCTACACCTTC. The variable domain in full, with the rest retrieved from reference TRBV2 and TRBJ1-2, is EPEVTQTPSHQVTQMGQEVILRCVPISNHLYFYWYRQILGQKVEFLVSFYNNEISEKSEIFDDQFSVERPDGSNFTLKIRSTKLEDSAMYFCASSRELDRRGGYTFGSGTRLTVV.

The chain has TRBV6-5 and TRBJ1-6; the D gene is possibly TRBD1 (5 bases). The CDR3 runs 15 residues. Looked up from germline, CDR1 is MNHEY and CDR2 is SVGAGI. Trimming shortened V by 2 bases and J by 9 bases, and 14 bases separated the two germline ends. The CDR3 protein is CASSYAGTLTSPLHF. The CDR3 region has the DNA TGTGCCAGCAGTTACGCCGGGACCCTTACTTCACCCCTCCACTTT.

This chain uses TRBV20-1 with TRBJ2-1; D is unclear. Per germline, CDR1 DFQATT and CDR2 SNEGSKA (reference sequence). Trimming removed 6 bases at V and 10 bases at J, with 4 bases between. The CDR3 sequence is 8 residues long. The CDR3 sequence is CSAVEQFF. CDR3 DNA sequence: TGCAGTGCCGTGGAGCAGTTCTTC.

This clone occurred once. This CDR3 reads CASFGQGNTEAFF. The CDR3 DNA follows: TGCGCCAGCTTTGGTCAGGGGAACACTGAAGCTTTCTTT. The V gene is TRBV5-1, the J gene TRBJ1-1, with D tentatively TRBD1 (5 bases). The germline V and J ends were trimmed by 7 bases and 1 base, with 11 bases remaining between them. This CDR3 is 13 amino acids long. CDR1 and CDR2 (germline): SGHRS, YFSETQ.

This chain links TRBV7-8 with TRBJ1-3; unclear D gene. The V and J ends lost 5 bases and 4 bases respectively, with 15 bases between them. This CDR3 is built from 15 residues. Germline V gene lookup returns CDR1 SGHVS and CDR2 FQNEAQ. The CDR3 DNA sequence: TGTGCCAGCAGCCTCCACTCGAGAGACGGAAACACCATATATTTT. Its translation: CASSLHSRDGNTIYF.

The chain couples TRBV11-3 to TRBJ2-7; tentatively, D is TRBD1 (5 bases). V lost 3 bases and J lost 7, with 13 bases in between. CDR1 and CDR2 from the germline V gene are SGHNT and YENEEA. The CDR3 sequence is 13 residues long. The CDR3 DNA follows: TGTGCCAGCAGCTTGGGGCCAGGGTGGGAGCAGTACTTC. It codes for CASSLGPGWEQYF.

The CDR3 loop is CASSAGTSGFTDTQYF. The CDR3 bases are TGCGCCAGCAGTGCCGGGACTAGCGGGTTCACAGATACGCAGTATTTT. This rearrangement joins TRBV5-1 to TRBJ2-3, with 12 positions matching TRBD2. The CDR3 is 16 amino acids. V dropped 5 bases and J dropped 2; count of bases not matched to a gene: 6. Germline lookup yields CDR1 SGHRS and CDR2 YFSETQ.

The chain carries TRBV18 and TRBJ2-2, with 14 bases matching TRBD2. The CDR3 is made up of 17 amino acids. Losses at the gene ends were 4 bases for V and 4 bases for J; bases not matched to a gene: 5. Germline CDR1 KGHSH, CDR2 LQKENI. CDR3: CASSQGLAGVGTGELFF. The CDR3 DNA follows: TGTGCCAGCTCACAGGGACTAGCGGGAGTCGGCACCGGGGAGCTGTTTTTT.

The chain couples TRBV5-1 to TRBJ2-5, with D tentatively TRBD1 or TRBD2 (5 bases each). V was pared by 4 bases and J by 5 bases, with 15 bases between. The CDR3 runs to 14 residues. Germline values: CDR1 SGHRS, CDR2 YFSETQ. The CDR3 DNA reads TGCGCCAGCAGCCCGGGACCTCCGAGCGAGACCCAGTACTTC. Translated, it gives CASSPGPPSETQYF.

This clone was found once. The chain carries TRBV28 and TRBJ1-5, with TRBD1 matching over 8 bases. The CDR3 runs to 14 residues. Germline CDR1 and CDR2: MDHEN and SYDVKM. J lost 5 bases, V lost 6 bases, and 6 bases had no gene match. The DNA for the CDR3 is TGTGCCAGCAGCCTAACAGGGGGTCATCAGCCCCAGCATTTT. Protein sequence: CASSLTGGHQPQHF.

The chain couples TRBV2 to TRBJ2-5; D call uncertain. This CDR3 is built from 10 residues. Germline V gene lookup returns CDR1 SNHLY and CDR2 FYNNEI. The V end was cut by 5 bases, the J end by 5 bases, with 3 bases between. The CDR3 is CASSYETQYF. CDR3 in DNA: TGTGCCAGCAGTTACGAGACCCAGTACTTC.

This chain uses TRBV5-6 with TRBJ1-2; D unclear. Trimming shortened V by 4 bases and J by 8 bases, and 15 bases separated the two germline ends. The germline gives CDR1 SGHDT, CDR2 YYEEEE. The CDR3 covers 13 residues. This chain's CDR3 is CASSRTSRGGYTF. In DNA form, the CDR3 reads TGTGCCAGCAGCCGGACCTCTCGTGGGGGCTACACCTTC. The full variable domain, in which reference TRBV5-6 and TRBJ1-2 provide the parts outside the CDR3, is DAGVTQSPTHLIKTRGQQVTLRCSPKSGHDTVSWYQQALGQGPQFIFQYYEEEERQRGNFPDRFSGHQFPNYSSELNVNALLLGDSALYLCASSRTSRGGYTFGSGTRLTVV.

V gene TRBV6-5 combines with J gene TRBJ1-2; possibly TRBD1 for D (6 bases). This CDR3 spans 12 amino acids. V was trimmed by 11 bases and J by 5 bases, leaving 15 bases between them. CDR1 MNHEY and CDR2 SVGAGI come from the germline V gene. The DNA for the CDR3 is TGTGCCTTTGAGACAGGCAAATATGGCTACACCTTC. It specifies CAFETGKYGYTF.